This passage covers 23 T cell receptor beta chains from one sample sequenced in a study of blood T cell repertoires in COVID-19. Profiled with immunoSEQ multiplex PCR; TCRdb holds only in-frame clones, not every one. Among about 320,000 clones listed, roughly nine tenths were seen once. The sample was peripheral blood. The receptor set was obtained from a woman between 25 and 40 years old with COVID-19, enrolled during active disease.

The chain joins TRBV18 to TRBJ1-4; D remains unclear. With 4 bases removed from V and 3 bases from J, the gap between germline ends came to 21 bases. Germline V lookup: CDR1 KGHSH, CDR2 LQKENI. There are 18 residues in the CDR3. CDR3 sequence: CASSLRQPFNQPNEKLFF. As DNA, the CDR3 is TGTGCCAGCTCACTAAGACAACCGTTCAATCAGCCTAATGAAAAACTGTTTTTT. Full variable domain (remainder filled in from reference TRBV18 and TRBJ1-4): NAGVMQNPRHLVRRRGQEARLRCSPMKGHSHVYWYRQLPEEGLKFMVYLQKENIIDESGMPKERFSAEFPKEGPSILRIQQVVRGDSAAYFCASSLRQPFNQPNEKLFFGSGTQLSVL.

The chain couples TRBV5-8 to TRBJ2-7, with D possibly being TRBD1 (5 bases). V lost 6 bases, J lost 3 bases, and 13 bases lay in between. The CDR3 contains 13 residues. Germline-derived CDR1 and CDR2 are SGHTS and YDEGEE. This CDR3 reads CASTSPGLYEQYF. The CDR3 DNA sequence: TGTGCCAGCACGTCCCCAGGGCTCTACGAGCAGTACTTC.

This chain uses TRBV25-1 with TRBJ2-5; 8 bases fit TRBD1. The length of the CDR3 is 13 residues. CDR1 is MGHDK, CDR2 SYGVNS, per germline. The V gene end was trimmed by 8 bases and the J gene end by 4 bases; junction bases not matched to a gene: 6. CDR3 coding DNA: TGTGCCAGCCGAATTACAGGGGGAGAGACCCAGTACTTC. It yields the protein CASRITGGETQYF.

This CDR3 is CASSTYRGAEAFF. In DNA form, the CDR3 reads TGTGCCAGTAGTACGTACAGGGGTGCTGAAGCTTTCTTT. The chain recombines TRBV19 with TRBJ1-1; TRBD1 matches 7 bases. CDR3 length equals 13 residues. CDR1 and CDR2 (germline): LNHDA, SQIVND (reference sequence). Losses at the gene ends were 4 bases for V and 6 bases for J; bases not matched to a gene: 5. Looking up the rest from reference TRBV19 and TRBJ1-1 gives the full variable domain: DGGITQSPKYLFRKEGQNVTLSCEQNLNHDAMYWYRQDPGQGLRLIYYSQIVNDFQKGDIAEGYSVSREKKESFPLTVTSAQKNPTAFYLCASSTYRGAEAFFGQGTRLTVV.

The chain links TRBV7-9 to TRBJ2-1; perhaps TRBD2 as D (5 bases). The CDR3 is made up of 17 amino acids. Per the germline V gene, CDR1 is SEHNR and CDR2 is FQNEAQ (reference sequence). V lost 2 bases to trimming and J lost 1 base, with 15 bases between them. The chain's CDR3 is CASSLLRLRESYNEQFF. CDR3 nucleotides: TGTGCCAGCAGCTTATTAAGGTTAAGGGAGTCCTACAATGAGCAGTTCTTC.

This chain connects TRBV6-5 to TRBJ2-1; TRBD1 might be the D (6 bases). Trimming left V 5 bases short and J 7 bases short, with 15 bases between. The CDR3 spans 14 residues. Germline-derived CDR1 and CDR2 are MNHEY and SVGAGI. CDR3 region: CASSTITQGNEQFF. DNA for the CDR3: TGTGCCAGCAGTACCATAACACAGGGTAATGAGCAGTTCTTC.

The genes are TRBV27 and TRBJ1-5, with 11 nucleotides matching TRBD1. Germline V CDR1 and CDR2: MNHEY, SMNVEV (reference sequence). V shed 7 bases, J shed 6 bases, and the junction held 8 bases outside the gene matches. The CDR3 runs 15 residues. The CDR3 spells CASTRTGGWGQPQHF. For the CDR3, the DNA is TGTGCCAGCACCCGGACAGGGGGCTGGGGTCAGCCCCAGCATTTT.

DNA of the CDR3: TGTGCCCCCTCCCTCGAGCCCGGGGACTCCTACGAGCAGTACTTC. Its protein product is CAPSLEPGDSYEQYF. The chain uses TRBV2 and TRBJ2-7, with D possibly matching TRBD2 (5 bases). The V end was cut by 11 bases, the J end by 0 bases, with 20 bases between. Germline CDR1 is SNHLY and CDR2 is FYNNEI. The CDR3 is 15 amino acids.

This rearrangement joins TRBV18 to TRBJ1-3, with D possibly matching TRBD1 (5 bases). V lost 6 bases to trimming and J lost 0 bases, with 15 bases between them. Germline V gives CDR1 KGHSH, CDR2 LQKENI. The CDR3 is 16 residues long. DNA of the CDR3: TGTGCCAGCTCCCAGGGTCTGGTGGACTCTGGAAACACCATATATTTT. Protein: CASSQGLVDSGNTIYF.

This clone was seen once. This rearrangement joins TRBV9 to TRBJ2-2, with D possibly matching TRBD1 (5 bases). Germline V lookup: CDR1 SGDLS, CDR2 YYNGEE. Trimming stripped 2 bases from V and 5 bases from J, with 13 bases between. This CDR3 spans 15 amino acids. The CDR3 DNA is TGTGCCAGCAGCGTCGACCCACAGGTGACCGGGGAGCTGTTTTTT. Residues: CASSVDPQVTGELFF. The whole variable domain, filled in from reference TRBV9 and TRBJ2-2, reads DSGVTQTPKHLITATGQRVTLRCSPRSGDLSVYWYQQSLDQGLQFLIQYYNGEERAKGNILERFSAQQFPDLHSELNLSSLELGDSALYFCASSVDPQVTGELFFGEGSRLTVL.

The chain employs TRBV28 and TRBJ1-6; a weak D match, TRBD1 (5 bases). CDR1 MDHEN and CDR2 SYDVKM come from the germline V gene. V was clipped by 10 bases and J by 3 bases, with 10 bases between them. The CDR3 loop spans 13 amino acids. The CDR3 region has the DNA TGTGCCACCGAGGGACTCTATAATTCACCCCTCCACTTT. Translating gives CATEGLYNSPLHF.

The rearrangement uses TRBV2 and TRBJ1-1; D ambiguous. With 6 bases removed from V and 4 bases from J, the gap between germline ends came to 12 bases. The CDR3 runs to 13 residues. CDR1 SNHLY and CDR2 FYNNEI come from the germline V gene. CDR3 amino acids: CASRPGEGTEAFF. In nucleotides, the CDR3 is TGTGCCAGCAGGCCTGGGGAGGGCACTGAAGCTTTCTTT. Variable domain in full (rest from reference TRBV2 and TRBJ1-1): EPEVTQTPSHQVTQMGQEVILRCVPISNHLYFYWYRQILGQKVEFLVSFYNNEISEKSEIFDDQFSVERPDGSNFTLKIRSTKLEDSAMYFCASRPGEGTEAFFGQGTRLTVV.

V gene TRBV21-1 combines with J gene TRBJ2-7; the table's D gene call, TRBD1, was not cross checked with the DNA. TRBV21-1 is marked as a pseudogene. The CDR3 runs to 18 residues. CDR3 nucleotides: TGTGCCAGCAGCAAAGGGGCACAGCGAGGAGGGGGCTCGTACGAGCAGTACTTC. Protein product: CASSKGAQRGGGSYEQYF.

The chain joins TRBV10-2 to TRBJ2-7; TRBD1 matches at 7 bases. CDR1 and CDR2 (germline): WSHSY, SAAADI. V was clipped by 5 bases and J by 0 bases; unmatched bases: 4. The CDR3 length is 14 residues. CDR3 nucleotide sequence: TGCGCCAGCAGTACAGGGGCCGGCTCCTACGAGCAGTACTTC. It is translated as CASSTGAGSYEQYF.

J is TRBJ2-1 and V is TRBV10-2; possibly TRBD1 for D (6 bases). Germline lookup yields CDR1 WSHSY and CDR2 SAAADI. The CDR3 extends over 12 amino acids. Trimming removed 10 bases from V and 9 bases from J, with 16 bases in between. CDR3 DNA: TGCGCCACTTCGACAGGACCCAGTGAGCAGTTCTTC. Its translation is CATSTGPSEQFF.

V gene TRBV4-1 combines with J gene TRBJ2-7; TRBD2 matches 10 bases. The CDR3 spans 20 residues. V shed 3 bases, J shed 2 bases, and the junction held 19 bases outside the gene matches. Germline V CDR1 and CDR2: MGHRA, YSYEKL. As DNA, the CDR3 is TGCGCCAGCAGCCAGGGGAGAGCGGGGGGGCGTCGAGGGACAGCCTACGAGCAGTACTTC. Its translation: CASSQGRAGGRRGTAYEQYF.

The gene calls are TRBV6-5 and TRBJ2-7; no firm D call. The CDR3 extends over 15 amino acids. Germline V gene lookup returns CDR1 MNHEY and CDR2 SVGAGI. V was pared by 5 bases and J by 5 bases, with 19 bases between. The CDR3 region is CASSPTGLGVHEQYF. In DNA, the CDR3 is TGTGCCAGCAGTCCAACGGGTCTCGGAGTTCACGAGCAGTACTTC.

The chain recombines TRBV5-6 with TRBJ1-1; D gene uncertain. This CDR3 contains 15 residues. V was pared by 4 bases and J by 5 bases, with 18 bases between. Per the germline V gene, CDR1 is SGHDT and CDR2 is YYEEEE. CDR3 in amino acids: CASSPPNRLGTEAFF. The DNA of the CDR3 is TGTGCCAGCAGCCCACCCAACAGATTAGGTACTGAAGCTTTCTTT.

The rearrangement links TRBV10-3 to TRBJ2-3; a weak D match, TRBD2 (6 bases). Trimming cost V 4 bases and J 6 bases, with 14 bases left between them. Germline V CDR1 and CDR2: ENHRY, SYGVKD. The CDR3 is 14 residues long. CDR3 DNA sequence: TGTGCCATCAGTGTAGGGACTGATACCGATACGCAGTATTTT. Its protein product is CAISVGTDTDTQYF.

CDR3 sequence (DNA): TGCGCCAGCAGCCAACAACAGGGGATAGGCTATGGCTACACCTTC. Protein: CASSQQQGIGYGYTF. This chain connects TRBV4-1 to TRBJ1-2; 7 bases line up with TRBD1. The CDR3 runs to 15 residues. Germline assignment: CDR1 MGHRA and CDR2 YSYEKL. V was clipped by 2 bases and J by 4 bases; unmatched bases: 7.

This clone was seen a single time. The chain employs TRBV3-1 (or the pseudogene TRBV3-2) and TRBJ2-3; TRBD2 matches 15 bases. CDR3 size: 17 residues. Germline assignment: CDR1 LGHDT and CDR2 YNNKEL (reference sequence). With V trimmed by 3 bases and J by 4 bases, 5 bases remained unmatched. The CDR3 sequence is CASSHGRTSGGADTQYF. CDR3 nucleotides: TGTGCCAGCAGCCACGGACGGACTAGCGGGGGGGCAGATACGCAGTATTTT.

This clone appeared a single time. The chain is built from TRBV6-6 and TRBJ2-5; 7 bases fit TRBD2. This CDR3 is 13 amino acids long. Trimming removed 7 bases from V and 5 bases from J; junction bases left unmatched: 7. The germline V gene has CDR1 MNHNY and CDR2 SVGAGI (reference sequence). CDR3 in DNA: TGTGCCAGCAATTCGGCGGGGGAGGAGACCCAGTACTTC. Translation gives CASNSAGEETQYF.

The chain uses TRBV11-1 and TRBJ1-3; 8 bases map to TRBD1. The V segment lost 6 bases and the J segment 8 bases; nucleotides outside the gene matches: 12. Germline lookup yields CDR1 SGHAT and CDR2 FQDESV (reference sequence). The CDR3 sequence is 15 residues long. DNA of the CDR3: TGTGCCAGCAGTCGTCGACAGGGGTTGGCGGACACCATATATTTT. Protein: CASSRRQGLADTIYF.